The next 9 T cell receptor beta chains were all read from a single sample in a study of T cells in Graves' hyperthyroidism and ophthalmopathy. Amplification yielded TCR beta CDR3 regions, with RNA transcripts as the source. TCR CDR3 underwent first-round RT-PCR with the HTBI primer set. TCRdb used MiXCR to reprocess the multiplex PCR reads, holding one entry per CDR3 protein. Here the sample spans about 380,000 distinct CDR3 sequences, approximately 18% being singletons. The sequencing input was blood. These receptors were taken from a man aged 18 to 29 with Graves' ophthalmopathy.

The chain has TRBV7-9 and TRBJ1-3; D might be TRBD1 (6 bases). Germline V CDR1 and CDR2: SEHNR, FQNEAQ (reference sequence). Trimming removed 1 base at V and 6 bases at J, with 16 bases between. The CDR3 extends over 16 amino acids. CDR3 DNA: TGTGCCAGCAGCTTAGGGGGGGCCAGAGTCTTAAACACCATATATTTT. Protein product: CASSLGGARVLNTIYF.

The V call is TRBV20-1, the J call TRBJ2-1; the match to TRBD2 covers 9 bases. Looked up from germline, CDR1 is DFQATT and CDR2 is SNEGSKA (reference sequence). V was pared by 5 bases and J by 6 bases, with 8 bases of the junction left unmatched. There are 14 residues in the CDR3. Here the CDR3 DNA reads TGCAGTGCTGTCCGGGGCGGGGGGGCCAATGAGCAGTTCTTC. This encodes CSAVRGGGANEQFF.

This clonotype was seen a few times. This chain connects TRBV6-1 to TRBJ2-3; D unresolved. V was clipped by 5 bases and J by 1 base, with 10 bases between them. CDR1 is MNHNS, CDR2 SASEGT, per germline. The CDR3 spans 14 residues. CDR3 coding DNA: TGTGCCAGCAGTTTGAGGTGGGGCACAGATACGCAGTATTTT. This sequence encodes CASSLRWGTDTQYF.

To note about this clonotype: This may be a read error, as it is one base from a much larger clone. This rearrangement joins TRBV12-3 or TRBV12-4 to TRBJ1-1; D is unresolved. The CDR3 runs to 13 residues. The CDR3 spells CASNIGRNAEAFF. CDR3 DNA sequence: TGTGCCAGCAATATAGGGAGGAACGCTGAAGCTTTCTTT.

This clonotype was recorded at least ten times. This chain uses TRBV14 with TRBJ2-3; D is unresolved. The CDR3 spans 14 residues. Germline assignment: CDR1 SGHDN and CDR2 FVKESK. V was pared by 0 bases and J by 6 bases, with 10 bases between. CDR3 nucleotides: TGTGCCAGCAGCCAAGATCTATCACGGGATACGCAGTATTTT. This sequence encodes CASSQDLSRDTQYF.

The V call is TRBV5-1, the J call TRBJ2-5; D is perhaps TRBD2 (7 bases). The V end was cut by 3 bases, the J end by 5 bases, with 14 bases between. The CDR3 contains 14 residues. Germline V CDR1 and CDR2: SGHRS, YFSETQ. In DNA form, the CDR3 reads TGCGCCAGCAGCTCCTGGGGGGGCAGGGAGACCCAGTACTTC. Its protein product is CASSSWGGRETQYF.

This clonotype was seen many times. In nucleotides, the CDR3 is TGCGCCAGCAGCTTGGGGCAGGGAGGGAACACTGAAGCTTTCTTT. Protein: CASSLGQGGNTEAFF. The chain carries TRBV5-1 and TRBJ1-1; possible D gene TRBD1, 5 bases. Looked up from germline, CDR1 is SGHRS and CDR2 is YFSETQ. Deletions cut 0 bases from V and 1 base from J, with 10 bases between. The CDR3 runs to 15 residues.

This clonotype was seen ten or more times. This rearrangement joins TRBV27 to TRBJ1-3; D is ambiguous. The CDR3 is 16 amino acids. Germline CDR1 MNHEY, CDR2 SMNVEV (reference sequence). Trimming pared 7 bases from V and 0 bases from J, leaving 16 bases between. The CDR3 spells CASTFPDGSSGNTIYF. The CDR3 DNA reads as TGTGCCAGCACCTTTCCGGACGGAAGCTCTGGAAACACCATATATTTT.

This clonotype was observed a few times. The gene calls are TRBV5-8 and TRBJ1-2; TRBD1 matches at 7 bases. Germline CDR1 and CDR2: SGHTS and YDEGEE. Trimming at V came to 0 bases and at J to 5 bases, leaving 10 bases not matched to a gene. The CDR3 runs 16 residues. The CDR3 DNA is TGTGCCAGCAGCTTGGTGCAGGGGGTAAAACATTATGGCTACACCTTC. This gives the protein CASSLVQGVKHYGYTF.